This T cell receptor beta chain was recorded in a study of shared clonotypes between healthy human individuals. Study outcomes and limitations: Clonotypes shared by all four donors outscored non-shared clonotypes in generation probability. For naive CD4 cells, roughly 5% of clonotypes were shared across a few donors. Generally, naive subsets came out with larger estimated richness than memory subsets.

The study separated CD4+ cells into CD45RA+ naive and CD45RA-negative memory subsets. This clone was counted only a few times. Its antigen is currently unknown. This CDR3 comprises 13 residues. V was pared by 3 bases and J by 4 bases, with 12 bases between. The germline V gene encodes CDR1 GTSNPN and CDR2 SVGIG (reference sequence). Generated by immunoSEQ multiplex PCR, the TCRdb table keeps only in-frame clones and is missing some. The sample includes about 2.3 million clones, around 93% of them seen just once. Sequenced sample: naive CD4+ T cells from PBMCs. The subset is: CD45RA+ positively selected. The receptor was derived from a man younger than 35 in good health. Some clones in this sample may be carry-over from other donors' samples. The chain couples TRBV30 to TRBJ1-1; D gene ambiguous. The CDR3 DNA reads TGTGCCTGGAGCCCCCGAGTGGTCACTGAAGCTTTCTTT. It translates to CAWSPRVVTEAFF.